The text below deals with one T cell receptor beta chain. Only in-frame clones appear in the TCRdb table, and some are missing; sequencing was by immunoSEQ multiplex PCR. The sample carries around 30,000 clones, 88% recorded once. V lost 8 bases to trimming and J lost 7 bases, with 23 bases between them. This CDR3 comprises 15 residues. Germline CDR1 SNHLY, CDR2 FYNNEI. This record comes from a study of blood T cell repertoires in COVID-19. V is TRBV2 and J is TRBJ1-2; maybe TRBD1 (5 bases). The TCR comes from a human donor with active COVID-19. The donor label of this sample is uncertain. Sequenced sample: peripheral blood. The CDR3 DNA sequence: TGTGCCAGCCAATTCGAATGGGCAGGGAGGAGTGGCTACACCTTC. This translates into CASQFEWAGRSGYTF.